A selection of T cell receptor beta chains follows, all from one sample in a study of blood T cells in healthy people across ages. MiXCR, run by TCRdb on the 5' RACE reads, gives a single entry per CDR3 protein. The sample lists about 750,000 distinct CDR3 sequences; about 55% were seen once. Material: blood. The receptors derive from a man aged 80 or over in good health. The CDR3 runs from the conserved cysteine through the conserved F or W. The D gene is left open where the match is weak. Clone size is given for some rows only: seen once, a few or many times, or a class if the clone is expanded.

J gene: TRBJ2-7
V gene: TRBV29-1
D gene: NA
clone size: NA
CDR3 DNA: TGCAGCGTTGAGGTTGGGGGTACCTACGAGCAGTACTTC
CDR3 protein: CSVEVGGTYEQYF

J gene: TRBJ2-3
V gene: TRBV10-3
D gene: TRBD1
clone size: NA
CDR3 DNA: TGTGCCATCAGTGAGGGACAGGGAAGCACAGATACGCAGTATTTT
CDR3 protein: CAISEGQGSTDTQYF

J gene: TRBJ2-2
V gene: TRBV7-9
D gene: NA
clone size: NA
CDR3 DNA: TGTGCCAGCAGCGCGCGGTCTGTTACCGGGGAGCTGTTTTTT
CDR3 protein: CASSARSVTGELFF

J gene: TRBJ1-5
V gene: TRBV6-6
D gene: NA
clone size: NA
CDR3 DNA: TGTGCCAGCAGTCCACAGATTACCTATAGCAATCAGCCCCAGCATTTT
CDR3 protein: CASSPQITYSNQPQHF

J gene: TRBJ2-3
V gene: TRBV5-1
D gene: NA
clone size: NA
CDR3 DNA: TGCGCCAGCAGCCACGGGACTGACAGAGATACGCAGTATTTT
CDR3 protein: CASSHGTDRDTQYF

J gene: TRBJ2-1
V gene: TRBV20-1
D gene: TRBD1
clone size: NA
CDR3 DNA: TGCAGTGCTCCGACAGGGGGCCACTCCTACAATGAGCAGTTCTTC
CDR3 protein: CSAPTGGHSYNEQFF

J gene: TRBJ2-7
V gene: TRBV20-1
D gene: TRBD2
clone size: NA
CDR3 DNA: TGCAGTGCTAGAGGAGGTAGCCTAGCGGGAGGCCACTACGAGCAGTACTTC
CDR3 protein: CSARGGSLAGGHYEQYF

J gene: TRBJ2-7
V gene: TRBV11-2
D gene: TRBD1
clone size: NA
CDR3 DNA: TGTGCCAGCAGCCCAACGACAGGGCACTACGAGCAGTACTTC
CDR3 protein: CASSPTTGHYEQYF

J gene: TRBJ2-1
V gene: TRBV9
D gene: NA
clone size: NA
CDR3 DNA: TGTGCCGGCAGCGTAGGAAACTTCGCCTACAATGAGCAGTTCTTC
CDR3 protein: CAGSVGNFAYNEQFF

J gene: TRBJ1-5
V gene: TRBV3-1
D gene: TRBD1
clone size: few
CDR3 DNA: TGTGCCAGCAGCTCGTCGACAGGGAGTCAGCCCCAGCATTTT
CDR3 protein: CASSSSTGSQPQHF

J gene: TRBJ1-5
V gene: TRBV5-1
D gene: TRBD1
clone size: NA
CDR3 DNA: TGCGCCAGCAGCTGGACAGGGGGCGATGGTCAGCCCCAGCATTTT
CDR3 protein: CASSWTGGDGQPQHF

J gene: TRBJ2-3
V gene: TRBV5-4
D gene: TRBD2
clone size: NA
CDR3 DNA: TGTGCCAGCAGCCCTAGCGGGGGAAGGGAAGATACGCAGTATTTT
CDR3 protein: CASSPSGGREDTQYF

J gene: TRBJ2-7
V gene: TRBV7-2
D gene: TRBD1
clone size: NA
CDR3 DNA: TGTGCCAGCAGCTTAGGGGACAGGGTCACCTACGAGCAGTACTTC
CDR3 protein: CASSLGDRVTYEQYF

J gene: TRBJ2-1
V gene: TRBV7-2
D gene: TRBD2
clone size: NA
CDR3 DNA: TGTGCCAGCAGCTCCTTCCTAGCGGGCCTCTACAATGAGCAGTTCTTC
CDR3 protein: CASSSFLAGLYNEQFF

J gene: TRBJ1-2
V gene: TRBV7-9
D gene: NA
clone size: NA
CDR3 DNA: TGTGCCAGCAGCCAGTCCGGCTATGGCTACACCTTC
CDR3 protein: CASSQSGYGYTF

J gene: TRBJ2-7
V gene: TRBV27
D gene: NA
clone size: NA
CDR3 DNA: TGTGCCAGCAGTCCCCGACAGCCCTACGAGCAGTACTTC
CDR3 protein: CASSPRQPYEQYF

J gene: TRBJ2-5
V gene: TRBV12-3/TRBV12-4
D gene: NA
clone size: many
CDR3 DNA: TGTGCCAGCAGTTCCCTCCAAGAGACCCAGTACTTC
CDR3 protein: CASSSLQETQYF

J gene: TRBJ2-5
V gene: TRBV11-2
D gene: NA
clone size: few
CDR3 DNA: TGTGCCAGCAGCTTAGAAGGGATGGAGACCCAGTACTTC
CDR3 protein: CASSLEGMETQYF

J gene: TRBJ2-1
V gene: TRBV6-5
D gene: NA
clone size: NA
CDR3 DNA: TGTGCCAGCAGTTACTCGTCAGGTCGGGGTTCCAATGAGCAGTTCTTC
CDR3 protein: CASSYSSGRGSNEQFF

J gene: TRBJ2-5
V gene: TRBV10-3
D gene: NA
clone size: NA
CDR3 DNA: TGTGCCATCAGTGACCCCCCTAGCTTGGAGACCCAGTACTTC
CDR3 protein: CAISDPPSLETQYF

J gene: TRBJ2-3
V gene: TRBV20-1
D gene: NA
clone size: many
CDR3 DNA: TGCAGTGCTAGCTCGGAGTATACGCAGTATTTT
CDR3 protein: CSASSEYTQYF

J gene: TRBJ1-4
V gene: TRBV28
D gene: TRBD1
clone size: NA
CDR3 DNA: TGTGCCAGCAATTCTTACAGGGGAAGGAATGAAAAACTGTTTTTT
CDR3 protein: CASNSYRGRNEKLFF

J gene: TRBJ2-1
V gene: TRBV18
D gene: NA
clone size: NA
CDR3 DNA: TGTGCCAGCTCTCCCTCGTTGGGGGGGCCCTACAATGAGCAGTTCTTC
CDR3 protein: CASSPSLGGPYNEQFF

J gene: TRBJ2-5
V gene: TRBV20-1
D gene: TRBD1
clone size: NA
CDR3 DNA: TGCAGTGCCACCTTCCTACAGGGGGCTGGGGAGACCCAGTACTTC
CDR3 protein: CSATFLQGAGETQYF

J gene: TRBJ2-2
V gene: TRBV20-1
D gene: TRBD2
clone size: NA
CDR3 DNA: TGCAGTGCTACCGGGACTAGCGGTAGAGGCGGGGAGCTGTTTTTT
CDR3 protein: CSATGTSGRGGELFF

J gene: TRBJ2-5
V gene: TRBV5-1
D gene: TRBD1
clone size: once
CDR3 DNA: TGCGCCAGCAGCAGAACCGACCGGACAGGGGGATTAAATGAGCAGTACTTC
CDR3 protein: CASSRTDRTGGLNEQYF

J gene: TRBJ2-7
V gene: TRBV9
D gene: TRBD1
clone size: few
CDR3 DNA: TGTGCCAGCAGCCTCGGGGACAGGGGTTTTTACGAGCAGTACTTC
CDR3 protein: CASSLGDRGFYEQYF

J gene: TRBJ2-1
V gene: TRBV12-3/TRBV12-4
D gene: TRBD2
clone size: few
CDR3 DNA: TGTGCCAGCAGTTTAGGGACTAGCGGGTTCTCCTACAATGAGCAGTTCTTC
CDR3 protein: CASSLGTSGFSYNEQFF

J gene: TRBJ1-1
V gene: TRBV20-1
D gene: TRBD1
clone size: NA
CDR3 DNA: TGCAGTGCTAGAGAGGGACAGGGGCCCACTGAAGCTTTCTTT
CDR3 protein: CSAREGQGPTEAFF

J gene: TRBJ2-1
V gene: TRBV6-6
D gene: TRBD2
clone size: NA
CDR3 DNA: TGTGCCAGCAGTTACGGAGCGGGAGGATCTGAGCGGTTCTTC
CDR3 protein: CASSYGAGGSERFF

J gene: TRBJ1-2
V gene: TRBV28
D gene: NA
clone size: NA
CDR3 DNA: TGTGCCAGCAGTGTGACAGAATATGGCTACACCTTC
CDR3 protein: CASSVTEYGYTF

J gene: TRBJ2-7
V gene: TRBV3-1
D gene: TRBD2
clone size: NA
CDR3 DNA: TGTGCCAGCAGTCGCGGGACTAGCGGGGGCCCCTACGAGCAGTACTTC
CDR3 protein: CASSRGTSGGPYEQYF

J gene: TRBJ1-5
V gene: TRBV24-1
D gene: NA
clone size: NA
CDR3 DNA: TGTGCCACCAGTGATACGGATCGTCCCCAGCATTTT
CDR3 protein: CATSDTDRPQHF

J gene: TRBJ1-4
V gene: TRBV5-5
D gene: TRBD1
clone size: few
CDR3 DNA: TGTGCCAGCAGCTTAAGGACAGGGGGTAGCACTAATGAAAAACTGTTTTTT
CDR3 protein: CASSLRTGGSTNEKLFF

J gene: TRBJ2-7
V gene: TRBV25-1
D gene: NA
clone size: NA
CDR3 DNA: TGTGCCAGCAGCCCCAGCCCCCAACCCTACGAGCAGTACTTC
CDR3 protein: CASSPSPQPYEQYF

J gene: TRBJ2-2
V gene: TRBV28
D gene: NA
clone size: NA
CDR3 DNA: TGTGCCAGCAGTTTGCTTTGGAGCACCGGGGAGCTGTTTTTT
CDR3 protein: CASSLLWSTGELFF

J gene: TRBJ2-7
V gene: TRBV29-1
D gene: TRBD2
clone size: few
CDR3 DNA: TGCAGCGCTTGGGGCACTAGCGGGTACGAGCAGTACTTC
CDR3 protein: CSAWGTSGYEQYF

J gene: TRBJ2-1
V gene: TRBV24-1
D gene: NA
clone size: NA
CDR3 DNA: TGTGCCACCAGTACCGATGCCTACAATGAGCAGTTCTTC
CDR3 protein: CATSTDAYNEQFF

J gene: TRBJ2-3
V gene: TRBV5-1
D gene: TRBD2
clone size: few
CDR3 DNA: TGCGCCAGCAGCTTGGCCGGGGGGAGTGAGCACAGATACGCGTATTTT
CDR3 protein: CASSLAGGSEHRYAYF

J gene: TRBJ1-1
V gene: TRBV28
D gene: NA
clone size: few
CDR3 DNA: TGTGCCAGCAACCCTGGAACTGAAGCTTTCTTT
CDR3 protein: CASNPGTEAFF

J gene: TRBJ2-7
V gene: TRBV29-1
D gene: TRBD2
clone size: once
CDR3 DNA: TGCAGCGTTCTTGGCGGGAGCTCCTACAATGAGCAGTACTTC
CDR3 protein: CSVLGGSSYNEQYF